This T cell receptor beta chain was found in a study of Graves' ophthalmopathy and Graves' hyperthyroidism. Overall study results and limits: Sensitivity reached less than 71% and specificity 72.22% when the model predicted ophthalmopathy progression.

The length of the CDR3 is 11 residues. Aged 18 to 65, the patients with hyperthyroidism had under 2 months' duration and were newly diagnosed. Exclusion applied to patients with other autoimmune diseases, uncontrolled infections, pregnancy or lactation. RNA transcripts yielded amplified TCR beta CDR3 regions. An opening RT-PCR round employed HTBI primers and preceded a second-round multiplex PCR. Via MiXCR, TCRdb re-called the multiplex PCR reads, giving one row per CDR3 protein. The sample lists over a million distinct CDR3 sequences, 35% to 40% occurring once. Many counts were recorded for this clonotype. Its cognate antigen is unknown. Its ends do not fully match the called genes, so a read error is possible.

Sequenced sample: peripheral blood or thyroid tissue (not recorded which). The clonotype originates from an adult man with Graves' hyperthyroidism. J is TRBJ2-5 and V is TRBV12-3 or TRBV12-4; 7 nucleotides agree with TRBD2. CDR3 coding DNA: TGTGCCAGCAGTGTCGCGGGAGTTCGGAACTTC. Encoded protein: CASSVAGVRNF.